This passage covers 31 T cell receptor beta chains from one sample sequenced in a study of T-cell memory formation after mild COVID-19. In TCRdb, the 5' RACE reads were re-called with MiXCR into one record per CDR3 protein. The profile covers approximately 48,000 distinct CDR3 sequences, with 7% to 8% appearing a single time and roughly 1.5% taken by the ten largest. The sample taken for sequencing was PBMCs or a T cell subset sorted from them (not recorded which). Receptors originate from a young man who had mild COVID-19 (a few samples of this study predate the infection). Cell type and time point are not known.

This clonotype was seen more than once but under ten times. The CDR3 bases are TGTGCCAGCAGCTGGGACGTGGCAGATACGCAGTATTTT. Translated, it gives CASSWDVADTQYF. The chain carries TRBV5-6 and TRBJ2-3; D is possibly TRBD1 or TRBD2 (5 bases each). V was trimmed by 3 bases and J by 4 bases, leaving 9 bases between them. Germline V gene lookup returns CDR1 SGHDT and CDR2 YYEEEE. CDR3 length: 13 residues.

This clonotype has ten or more counts. In DNA form, the CDR3 reads TGCAGTGCCCCGTTTCAGACTGAAGCTTTCTTT. Amino acid sequence: CSAPFQTEAFF. The J gene is TRBJ1-1, the V gene TRBV20-1; D gene unclear. CDR1 and CDR2 from the germline V gene are DFQATT and SNEGSKA (reference sequence). CDR3 length: 11 amino acids. With 6 bases removed from V and 5 bases from J, the gap between germline ends came to 10 bases.

The chain is built from TRBV6-2 or TRBV6-3 and TRBJ2-1; weak D call: TRBD1 (6 bases). The CDR3 runs 13 residues. With 5 bases removed from V and 3 bases from J, the gap between germline ends came to 8 bases. The V gene's germline CDR1 is MNHEY and CDR2 SVGEGT. The CDR3 loop is CASSGQLYNEQFF. CDR3 nucleotide sequence: TGTGCCAGCAGTGGACAGCTCTACAATGAGCAGTTCTTC.

There are many counts of this clonotype. The chain recombines TRBV7-2 with TRBJ1-3; D unresolved. The CDR3 has 15 residues. CDR1 and CDR2 (germline): SGHTA, FQGNSA. Trimming removed 3 bases from V and 2 bases from J, with 11 bases in between. CDR3 region: CASSFQFGAGNTIYF. The CDR3 region has the DNA TGTGCCAGCAGCTTCCAGTTTGGGGCTGGAAACACCATATATTTT.

This chain uses TRBV27 with TRBJ1-5, with D uncertain. Germline CDR1 MNHEY, CDR2 SMNVEV (reference sequence). The V end was cut by 2 bases, the J end by 6 bases, with 8 bases between. The CDR3 runs 13 residues. The CDR3 DNA sequence: TGTGCCAGCAGTTTAGATGTGGGTCAGCCCCAGCATTTT. This gives the protein CASSLDVGQPQHF.

This clonotype came up a few times. The genes are TRBV11-2 and TRBJ2-1; 10 nucleotides align to TRBD2. Germline CDR1 SGHAT, CDR2 FQNNGV. The CDR3 extends over 14 amino acids. Trimming took 2 bases from V and 8 from J; bases not matched to a gene: 3. The CDR3 sequence is CASSLPSGGDEQFF. The CDR3 bases are TGTGCCAGCAGCTTACCAAGCGGGGGGGATGAGCAGTTCTTC.

This clonotype has a handful of counts. The J gene is TRBJ1-1, the V gene TRBV20-1; D remains ambiguous. This CDR3 has 12 residues. CDR1 is DFQATT, CDR2 SNEGSKA, per germline (reference sequence). Between the trimmed V and J ends, which lost 5 bases and 6 bases, there was a span of 13 bases. The CDR3 spells CSALGLAPEAFF. The CDR3 DNA reads TGCAGTGCTCTCGGACTGGCTCCTGAAGCTTTCTTT.

The chain carries TRBV12-3 or TRBV12-4 and TRBJ1-6, with D perhaps TRBD1 (5 bases). Trimming took 3 bases from V and 10 from J, leaving 7 bases between them. CDR3 size: 12 residues. The CDR3 DNA reads TGTGCCAGCAGTTTTTACAGGTCACCCCTCCACTTT. Its protein product is CASSFYRSPLHF.

This clonotype was seen more than once but under ten times. The rearrangement uses TRBV7-2 and TRBJ1-2; 7 bases are a match to TRBD1. The CDR3 is made up of 13 amino acids. J lost 8 bases, V lost 5 bases, and 8 bases had no gene match. Germline-derived CDR1 and CDR2 are SGHTA and FQGNSA. The CDR3 nucleotides read TGTGCCAGCAGCGCGGACAGGTTAAGGGGCTACACCTTC. Translated: CASSADRLRGYTF. The full variable domain, completed using reference TRBV7-2 and TRBJ1-2, is GAGVSQSPSNKVTEKGKDVELRCDPISGHTALYWYRQSLGQGLEFLIYFQGNSAPDKSGLPSDRFSAERTGGSVSTLTIQRTQQEDSAVYLCASSADRLRGYTFGSGTRLTVV.

This clonotype showed up just a few times. The chain uses TRBV2 and TRBJ2-5, with D possibly TRBD2 on 6 matching bases. Trimming stripped 6 bases from V and 5 bases from J, with 7 bases between. Germline loops: CDR1 SNHLY, CDR2 FYNNEI. The CDR3 is made up of 11 amino acids. CDR3 in amino acids: CASSRGETQYF. The CDR3 nucleotides are TGTGCCAGCAGCCGGGGGGAGACCCAGTACTTC.

The chain carries TRBV7-2 and TRBJ2-3; D not certain. CDR1 SGHTA and CDR2 FQGNSA come from the germline V gene. The V and J ends lost 0 bases and 0 bases respectively, with 7 bases between them. The CDR3 has 15 amino acids. Written as DNA, the CDR3 is TGTGCCAGCAGCTTAGCGATGGGGAGCACAGATACGCAGTATTTT. It specifies CASSLAMGSTDTQYF.

This clonotype was detected many times. The chain joins TRBV5-1 to TRBJ1-1; TRBD1 matches 7 bases. Germline CDR1 and CDR2: SGHRS and YFSETQ. This CDR3 contains 15 residues. The V segment lost 4 bases and the J segment 2 bases; nucleotides outside the gene matches: 8. The chain's CDR3 is CASSPRGADNTEAFF. Written as DNA, the CDR3 is TGCGCCAGCAGCCCCAGGGGGGCGGATAACACTGAAGCTTTCTTT. Based on the CDR3 plus reference TRBV5-1 and TRBJ1-1, the full variable domain is KAGVTQTPRYLIKTRGQQVTLSCSPISGHRSVSWYQQTPGQGLQFLFEYFSETQRNKGNFPGRFSGRQFSNSRSEMNVSTLELGDSALYLCASSPRGADNTEAFFGQGTRLTVV.

V usage is TRBV12-3 or TRBV12-4 and J usage is TRBJ1-6, with D unresolved. The CDR3 has 20 amino acids. The germline V and J ends were trimmed by 5 bases and 0 bases, with 23 bases remaining between them. The CDR3 nucleotides read TGTGCCAGCAGTCAACGTAGGGAAGTAGGCTTAAGCTCCTATAATTCACCCCTCCACTTT. The encoded protein is CASSQRREVGLSSYNSPLHF.

The chain recombines TRBV7-2 with TRBJ2-5; D is unresolved. V was pared by 5 bases and J by 1 base, with 11 bases between. Germline CDR1 is SGHTA and CDR2 is FQGNSA. The length of the CDR3 is 14 residues. CDR3 DNA: TGTGCCAGCAGCAGGAACGGAATCCAAGAGACCCAGTACTTC. It codes for CASSRNGIQETQYF.

The chain employs TRBV5-1 and TRBJ1-2; TRBD1 aligns across 12 bases. The V and J ends lost 4 bases and 7 bases, in that order; junction bases with no gene match: 5. CDR3 size: 14 residues. CDR1 and CDR2 from the germline V gene are SGHRS and YFSETQ. CDR3: CASSEGQGAFGYTF. In DNA, the CDR3 is TGCGCCAGCAGCGAGGGACAGGGGGCTTTTGGCTACACCTTC.

The CDR3 protein is CASSYRASVTDTQYF. The CDR3 DNA sequence: TGTGCCAGCAGTTACCGGGCTAGCGTTACAGATACGCAGTATTTT. The J gene is TRBJ2-3, the V gene TRBV6-2 or TRBV6-3; TRBD2 might be the D (6 bases). Trimming shortened V by 2 bases and J by 3 bases, and 12 bases separated the two germline ends. CDR1 MNHEY and CDR2 SVGEGT come from the germline V gene. This CDR3 has 15 residues.

The chain employs TRBV5-1 and TRBJ2-5; TRBD2 matches at 11 bases. Unmatched junction bases numbered 2, after V lost 3 bases and J lost 1 base. This CDR3 has 15 residues. The germline gives CDR1 SGHRS, CDR2 YFSETQ. The CDR3 region has the DNA TGCGCCAGCAGCTACGGGACTAGCGGCCAAGAGACCCAGTACTTC. Translating gives CASSYGTSGQETQYF.

The table lists this clonotype with many counts. CDR3 nucleotides: TGCAGTGCTAGGGGTTTAGGCGCCTCTGGGGCCAACGTCCTGACTTTC. It codes for CSARGLGASGANVLTF. This sequence joins TRBV20-1 and TRBJ2-6; no clear D gene. V lost 3 bases, J lost 0 bases, and 12 bases lay in between. Germline CDR1 DFQATT, CDR2 SNEGSKA (reference sequence). The CDR3 is 16 residues long.

The rearrangement links TRBV28 to TRBJ2-7; 8 nucleotides align to TRBD1. Germline V lookup: CDR1 MDHEN, CDR2 SYDVKM. V lost 6 bases to trimming and J lost 6 bases; unmatched junction nucleotides: 7. The CDR3 runs to 13 residues. DNA for the CDR3: TGTGCCAGCAGCACTACAGGGGGAAGCGAGCAGTACGTC. This gives the protein CASSTTGGSEQYV.

In DNA form, the CDR3 reads TGTGCCAGCAGCGTAGGCAGTGGCGCTGAGCAGTTCTTC. This translates into CASSVGSGAEQFF. V and J are TRBV9 and TRBJ2-1, with no clear D. Germline V gene sequence: CDR1 SGDLS, CDR2 YYNGEE. CDR3 length: 13 residues. V gave up 0 bases and J gave up 9 bases, with 10 bases separating them.

The genes are TRBV5-1 and TRBJ2-3; TRBD1 matches 10 bases. CDR3 length: 14 amino acids. With 4 bases clipped from V and 5 bases from J, the junction kept 4 bases outside the gene matches. Germline CDR1 reads SGHRS; CDR2 reads YFSETQ. The CDR3 sequence is CASSPGQGKDTQYF. DNA of the CDR3: TGCGCCAGCAGCCCGGGACAGGGGAAAGATACGCAGTATTTT.

This clonotype was seen many times. Here the CDR3 omits its conserved ending phenylalanine or tryptophan, so a read error is the likely source. The limits of the CDR3 on the DNA are not certain, so only TCRdb's listed CDR3 is given. V gene TRBV11-2 combines with J gene TRBJ2-1; the table's D call TRBD2 went unverified against the DNA. The CDR3 adds up to 15 amino acids, both ends counted. The V gene's germline CDR1 is SGHAT and CDR2 FQNNGV. CDR3: CASSSLDQRGDPLSL.

V gene TRBV3-1 combines with J gene TRBJ1-4; TRBD1 might be the D (5 bases). The CDR3 covers 13 residues. In germline, CDR1 is LGHDT, CDR2 YNNKEL (reference sequence). Deletions cut 3 bases from V and 10 bases from J, with 12 bases between. CDR3 DNA: TGTGCCAGCAGCCACACGGACAAGGGAAAACTGTTTTTT. Amino acids: CASSHTDKGKLFF.

The table lists this clonotype with many counts. Here the CDR3 omits its conserved ending phenylalanine or tryptophan, so a read error is the likely source. The DNA is left out, because the CDR3 cannot be placed on it with certainty; the CDR3 is given as TCRdb lists it. The chain couples TRBV29-1 to TRBJ2-7; TRBD2 reflects the table's D call only, with no check against the DNA. CDR1 is SQVTM and CDR2 is ANQGSEA in the germline V gene. Inclusive of both ends, the CDR3 amounts to 16 amino acids. The CDR3 here is CSSLLSCYEQYFGPPG.

This sequence joins TRBV7-2 and TRBJ2-7; no clear D gene. The germline gives CDR1 SGHTA, CDR2 FQGNSA. The CDR3 has 13 residues. V was pared by 4 bases and J by 3 bases, with 10 bases between. CDR3 DNA sequence: TGTGCCAGCAGCTCCCACACATACTACGAGCAGTACTTC. Protein sequence: CASSSHTYYEQYF.

The chain is built from TRBV18 and TRBJ2-2; perhaps TRBD1 as D (6 bases). Germline V gene lookup returns CDR1 KGHSH and CDR2 LQKENI. V lost 5 bases and J lost 3, with 16 bases in between. This CDR3 has 16 residues. In DNA form, the CDR3 reads TGTGCCAGCTCAGCGCAGGGGACATTGGACACCGGGGAGCTGTTTTTT. Its translation is CASSAQGTLDTGELFF.

The CDR3 here is CASSLARTGVTEAFF. The DNA of the CDR3 is TGCGCCAGCAGCTTGGCTAGGACAGGGGTCACTGAAGCTTTCTTT. This chain connects TRBV5-1 to TRBJ1-1, with TRBD1 identical over 9 bases. Germline loops: CDR1 SGHRS, CDR2 YFSETQ. The CDR3 consists of 15 residues. The V gene end was trimmed by 0 bases and the J gene end by 4 bases; junction bases not matched to a gene: 4.

This clonotype was detected only a few times. CDR3 protein: CASSLSLGGGSTGELFF. CDR3 DNA sequence: TGTGCCAGCAGCCTGAGCCTGGGCGGGGGGAGTACCGGGGAGCTGTTTTTT. The chain couples TRBV25-1 to TRBJ2-2, with TRBD2 matching 8 bases. Germline V lookup: CDR1 MGHDK, CDR2 SYGVNS. The CDR3 contains 17 residues. Trimming took 6 bases from V and 5 from J; bases not matched to a gene: 14.

This clonotype was detected a few times. This rearrangement joins TRBV19 to TRBJ2-3, with 8 bases identical to TRBD2. Germline CDR1 and CDR2: LNHDA and SQIVND (reference sequence). The CDR3 contains 15 residues. V was clipped by 5 bases and J by 4 bases; unmatched bases: 8. The CDR3, as DNA: TGTGCCAGTAGTTCCCGCCCGGGAGGGCCAGATACGCAGTATTTT. Amino acid sequence: CASSSRPGGPDTQYF.

This clonotype has only a few counts. The chain links TRBV28 to TRBJ2-6; 9 bases line up with TRBD1. This CDR3 spans 19 amino acids. The V segment lost 5 bases and the J segment 4 bases; nucleotides outside the gene matches: 15. Germline V gene sequence: CDR1 MDHEN, CDR2 SYDVKM. Here the CDR3 DNA reads TGTGCCAGCAGTCCGACCGGGACAGGGATCCGATCGGGGGCCAACGTCCTGACTTTC. Translation: CASSPTGTGIRSGANVLTF.

The sample holds many counts of this clonotype. The rearrangement links TRBV5-1 to TRBJ2-1, with D perhaps matching TRBD1 or TRBD2 (5 bases each). Germline values: CDR1 SGHRS, CDR2 YFSETQ. The CDR3 is 14 residues long. V was pared by 0 bases and J by 10 bases, with 14 bases between. The DNA of the CDR3 is TGCGCCAGCAGCTTGGTTTCCGGGGCGAGGGAGCAGTTCTTC. Its translation is CASSLVSGAREQFF.